Each of the 8 T cell receptor beta chains below was sequenced from the same sample in a study of CD8 T cells in ankylosing spondylitis (dated by TCRdb to about 2017). Preparation of the library involved 5' RACE. Sequencer: Illumina HiSeq 2500. The public reads were reprocessed in TCRdb via fastp at Q25 and MiXCR, keeping in-frame beta chains. Every entry covers one CDR3 protein and lists the most common genes and DNA from its rows. For this sample there are roughly 280,000 distinct CDR3 sequences; around 20% appear just once. The leading ten clones occupy roughly 7.3% of the sample. The material sequenced was blood, either unsorted or a sorted T cell fraction (not recorded which). These receptors all come from a male donor with ankylosing spondylitis or in good health (not recorded which).

The rearrangement links TRBV5-4 to TRBJ1-6; no reliable D call. CDR1 is SGHNT, CDR2 YYREEE, per germline (reference sequence). The CDR3 is made up of 14 amino acids. V was trimmed by 4 bases and J by 8 bases, leaving 13 bases between them. As DNA, the CDR3 is TGTGCCAGCAGCCCGACTTACGGGGATTCACCCCTCCACTTT. The encoded protein is CASSPTYGDSPLHF.

This clonotype has at least ten counts. The V gene is TRBV15, the J gene TRBJ2-3; 8 bases match TRBD2. Per germline, CDR1 LNHNV and CDR2 YYDKDF (reference sequence). The CDR3 is made up of 19 amino acids. The V segment lost 0 bases and the J segment 2 bases; nucleotides outside the gene matches: 13. This CDR3 is CATSRDGWSGRGITDTQYF. The CDR3 nucleotides read TGTGCCACCAGCAGAGATGGGTGGAGCGGGAGAGGTATCACAGATACGCAGTATTTT.

To note about this clonotype: A clone one base away is much larger, so this may be a read error. The chain employs TRBV29-1 and TRBJ2-5; tentative D call: TRBD1 (5 bases). This CDR3 spans 13 amino acids. The germline gives CDR1 SQVTM, CDR2 ANQGSEA. The CDR3 sequence is CSVEMDNQEAQYF. The CDR3 DNA reads as TGCAGCGTTGAGATGGACAACCAAGAGGCCCAGTACTTC.

The V gene is TRBV27, the J gene TRBJ2-2; the match to TRBD2 covers 12 bases. From germline, CDR1 is MNHEY and CDR2 SMNVEV (reference sequence). The CDR3 covers 16 residues. Losses at the gene ends were 8 bases for V and 0 bases for J; bases not matched to a gene: 4. The CDR3 nucleotides are TGTGCCAGCCAACTAGCGGGAGGCCCGAACACCGGGGAGCTGTTTTTT. Translating gives CASQLAGGPNTGELFF.

There are many counts of this clonotype. The CDR3: CASSSGTGVSPLHF. The CDR3 DNA sequence: TGTGCCAGCAGCTCCGGGACAGGGGTTTCACCCCTCCACTTT. The chain couples TRBV5-6 to TRBJ1-6, with TRBD1 matching 10 bases. From germline, CDR1 is SGHDT and CDR2 YYEEEE. The trim removed 3 bases at V and 9 bases at J, leaving 3 bases unmatched. The CDR3 is made up of 14 amino acids.

The table lists this clonotype with a few counts. The CDR3 loop is CASRSSTYNEQFF. CDR3 sequence (DNA): TGTGCCAGCCGTTCCAGCACCTACAATGAGCAGTTCTTC. This sequence joins TRBV27 and TRBJ2-1; D remains unclear. Per the germline V gene, CDR1 is MNHEY and CDR2 is SMNVEV (reference sequence). Trimming took off 8 bases at V and 2 bases at J, with 10 bases between the two ends. This CDR3 contains 13 residues.

The V gene is TRBV12-3 or TRBV12-4, the J gene TRBJ2-3, with 10 bases matching TRBD2. Unmatched junction bases numbered 13, after V lost 5 bases and J lost 5 bases. There are 17 residues in the CDR3. The CDR3 bases are TGTGCCAGCAGTCTACAAGCGGGGGGGCTAATGGGAGATACGCAGTATTTT. Translation gives CASSLQAGGLMGDTQYF.

The sample holds a few counts of this clonotype. This chain joins TRBV28 and TRBJ1-1, with TRBD1 as a possible D gene (6 bases). CDR1 and CDR2 from the germline V gene are MDHEN and SYDVKM. The CDR3 totals 15 residues. The ends were cut back, 5 bases at V and 0 bases at J, with 13 bases in the middle. The CDR3 coding sequence is TGTGCCAGCAGTACGGGGGGGGCCTTGAACACTGAAGCTTTCTTT. Protein product: CASSTGGALNTEAFF. Drawing the rest from reference TRBV28 and TRBJ1-1, the complete variable domain is DVKVTQSSRYLVKRTGEKVFLECVQDMDHENMFWYRQDPGLGLRLIYFSYDVKMKEKGDIPEGYSVSREKKERFSLILESASTNQTSMYLCASSTGGALNTEAFFGQGTRLTVV.